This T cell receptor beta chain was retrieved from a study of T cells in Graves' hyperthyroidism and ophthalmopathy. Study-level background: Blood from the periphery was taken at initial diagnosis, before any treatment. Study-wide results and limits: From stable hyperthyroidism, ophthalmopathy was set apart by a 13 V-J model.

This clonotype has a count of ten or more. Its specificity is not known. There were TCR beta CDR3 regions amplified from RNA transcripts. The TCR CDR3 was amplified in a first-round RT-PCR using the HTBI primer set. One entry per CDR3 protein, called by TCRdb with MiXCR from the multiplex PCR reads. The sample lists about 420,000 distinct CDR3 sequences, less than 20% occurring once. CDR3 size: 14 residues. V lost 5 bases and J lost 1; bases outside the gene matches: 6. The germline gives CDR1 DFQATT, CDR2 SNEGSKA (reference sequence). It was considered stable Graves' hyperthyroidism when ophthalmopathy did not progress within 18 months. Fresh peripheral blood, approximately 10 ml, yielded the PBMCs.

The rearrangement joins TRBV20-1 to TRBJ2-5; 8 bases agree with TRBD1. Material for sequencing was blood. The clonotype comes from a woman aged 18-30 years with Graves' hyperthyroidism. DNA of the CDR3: TGCAGTGCTTTCCCGGACAGGGCCCAAGAGACCCAGTACTTC. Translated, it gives CSAFPDRAQETQYF.